Listed here is a single T cell receptor beta chain. The CDR3 totals 12 residues. V lost 0 bases and J 9 bases, leaving 8 bases between the germline ends. The data were taken from a study of control samples from healthy donors and cancer patients. Produced via immunoSEQ multiplex PCR; TCRdb's table is partial and in-frame only. The top ten hold 7.8% of the sample, which has about 110,000 clones, approximately 91% seen once. V usage is TRBV12-3 or TRBV12-4 and J usage is TRBJ1-2; D gene uncertain. The sequenced material came from blood. The TCR was taken from a woman younger than 35 in good health. The CDR3 nucleotides are TGTGCCAGCAGTTTAGCCCCGGGTCGCTACACCTTC. This codes for CASSLAPGRYTF.